This TCR beta chain was sequenced in a study of early T cells in non-severe SARS-CoV-2 infection. Trimming pared 5 bases from V and 2 bases from J, leaving 10 bases between. Germline V CDR1 and CDR2: SEHNR, FQNEAQ (reference sequence). The CDR3 contains 15 residues. Details on this clonotype: The antigen remains undetermined.

General study results and limits: Matching results from VDJdb favored anti-spike CD8 responses, leaving private and CD4 specificities undetected.

TCRdb re-called the 5' RACE reads through MiXCR, storing one row per CDR3 protein. The data hold tens of thousands of distinct CDR3 sequences, with around 9.1% observed a single time. The material was whole blood, obtained at baseline. The chain combines TRBV7-9 with TRBJ2-6, with D perhaps matching TRBD1 (5 bases). The clonotype comes from an adult who was a healthcare worker with PCR-confirmed SARS-CoV-2 infection or an uninfected control (not recorded which). CDR3 coding DNA: TGTGCCAGCAGCCTCCCAGGGACTGGGGCCAACGTCCTGACTTTC. It specifies CASSLPGTGANVLTF.